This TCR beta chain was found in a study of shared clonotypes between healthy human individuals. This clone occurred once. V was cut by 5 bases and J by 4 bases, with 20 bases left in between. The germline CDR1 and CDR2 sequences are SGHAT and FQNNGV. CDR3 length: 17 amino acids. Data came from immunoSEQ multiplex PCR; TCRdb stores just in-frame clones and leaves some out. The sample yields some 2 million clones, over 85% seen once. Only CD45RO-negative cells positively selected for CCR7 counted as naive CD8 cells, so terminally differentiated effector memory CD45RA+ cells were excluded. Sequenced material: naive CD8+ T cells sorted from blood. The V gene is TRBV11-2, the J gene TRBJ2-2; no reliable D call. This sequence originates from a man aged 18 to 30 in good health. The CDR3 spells CASSLGVGVLGTGELFF. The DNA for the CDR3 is TGTGCCAGCAGCCTCGGAGTGGGTGTGCTGGGCACCGGGGAGCTGTTTTTT. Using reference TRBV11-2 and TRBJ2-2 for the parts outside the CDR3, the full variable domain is EAGVAQSPRYKIIEKRQSVAFWCNPISGHATLYWYQQILGQGPKLLIQFQNNGVVDDSQLPKDRFSAERLKGVDSTLKIQPAKLEDSAVYLCASSLGVGVLGTGELFFGEGSRLTVL.